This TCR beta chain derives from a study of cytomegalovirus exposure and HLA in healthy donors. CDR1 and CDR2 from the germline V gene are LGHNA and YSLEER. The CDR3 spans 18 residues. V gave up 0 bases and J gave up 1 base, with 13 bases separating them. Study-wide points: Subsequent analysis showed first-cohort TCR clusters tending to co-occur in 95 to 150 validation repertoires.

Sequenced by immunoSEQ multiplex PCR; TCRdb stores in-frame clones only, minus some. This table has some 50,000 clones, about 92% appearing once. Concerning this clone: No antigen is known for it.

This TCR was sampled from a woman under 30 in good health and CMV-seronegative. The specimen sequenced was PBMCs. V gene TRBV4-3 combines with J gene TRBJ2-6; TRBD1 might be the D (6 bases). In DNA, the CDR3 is TGCGCCAGCAGCCAAGATGCGAGACAGGTTTCTGGGGCCAACGTCCTGACTTTC. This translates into CASSQDARQVSGANVLTF.